The sequence of this T cell receptor (beta chain) was determined in a study of glioma-infiltrating T cells after dendritic cell vaccination. This clone was recorded once. Per germline, CDR1 MNHNY and CDR2 SVGAGI (reference sequence). J was trimmed by 6 bases and V by 2 bases; bases with no gene match: 9. This CDR3 contains 16 residues. Amplification used 60 V beta primers and 13 J beta primers. Profiling relied on immunoSEQ multiplex PCR, and the TCRdb table lists in-frame clones only, not all of them. The data hold approximately 36,000 clones, with just under 85% observed a single time. This clonotype was obtained from a human donor with glioblastoma. This rearrangement joins TRBV6-6 to TRBJ1-5; 8 bases are shared with TRBD1. Sequenced material: blood, taken before dendritic cell vaccination. CDR3 region: CASSYQRQGSSQPQHF. The CDR3 DNA is TGTGCCAGCAGTTACCAACGACAGGGGTCGAGTCAGCCCCAGCATTTT.